These 26 T cell receptor beta chains share one sample of origin, sequenced in a study of CD8 T cell repertoires and HIV-1 epitope variants (dated by TCRdb to between 2020 and 2021). Receptor libraries were prepared by the immunoSEQ multiplex PCR assay. What TCRdb holds here is the immuneACCESS table cut down to in-frame rearrangements. Part of the clones is not present; checked against another copy, under half of the missing clones reflect an unresolved V gene, and the others are unexplained. This sample comprises 3,200 or so clones, about 70% of them detected only once. About 45% of the sample rests with the top ten. Their antigens remain unidentified. Material: cultured CD8+ T cells derived from PBMCs. These receptors were taken from a male donor with HIV.

The chain recombines TRBV7-9 with TRBJ1-2; TRBD1 matches at 8 bases. V was clipped by 4 bases and J by 8 bases; unmatched bases: 6. CDR1 SEHNR and CDR2 FQNEAQ come from the germline V gene (reference sequence). This CDR3 is built from 13 residues. CDR3 region: CASSSQGAWGYTF. For the CDR3, the DNA is TGTGCCAGCAGCTCTCAGGGGGCATGGGGCTACACCTTC.

The gene calls are TRBV19 and TRBJ1-1; 12 nucleotides align to TRBD1. The CDR3 spans 16 residues. The germline V gene encodes CDR1 LNHDA and CDR2 SQIVND (reference sequence). Trimming removed 5 bases from V and 2 bases from J; junction bases left unmatched: 6. CDR3 sequence (DNA): TGTGCCAGTAGTGAGGGGACAGGGGGCGCAAACACTGAAGCTTTCTTT. This gives the protein CASSEGTGGANTEAFF.

Only a few counts were recorded for this clone. The genes are TRBV28 and TRBJ1-5; D is unclear. V shed 3 bases and J shed 3 bases, with 12 bases lying between them. The CDR3 consists of 15 residues. CDR1 is MDHEN and CDR2 is SYDVKM in the germline V gene. CDR3 region: CASSFDGRYNQPQHF. The CDR3 region has the DNA TGTGCCAGCAGTTTTGATGGACGGTACAATCAGCCCCAGCATTTT.

The chain has TRBV4-2 and TRBJ2-7, with 7 bases fitting TRBD1. V was clipped by 2 bases and J by 5 bases; unmatched bases: 3. CDR3 length: 13 amino acids. Per germline, CDR1 LGHNA and CDR2 YNFKEQ. CDR3 DNA sequence: TGTGCCAGCAGCCAAACAGGGGTCAACGAGCAGTACTTC. It codes for CASSQTGVNEQYF.

The chain joins TRBV28 to TRBJ1-2; TRBD1 agrees at 10 bases. Germline lookup yields CDR1 MDHEN and CDR2 SYDVKM. The CDR3 sequence is 16 residues long. V lost 5 bases and J lost 5; bases outside the gene matches: 11. The CDR3: CASSLNGGQGEYGYTF. CDR3 nucleotides: TGTGCCAGCAGTCTTAACGGAGGACAGGGGGAATATGGCTACACCTTC.

In regard to this clone: An end of the junction does not agree with germline; a read error may underlie this. This chain joins TRBV6-5 and TRBJ2-5; maybe TRBD1 (5 bases). This CDR3 is built from 12 residues. The germline CDR1 and CDR2 sequences are MNHEY and SVGAGI. The CDR3 DNA follows: TGTGCCAGCAATTACAAGGGGGAGACCCAGTACTTC. This gives the protein CASNYKGETQYF.

This chain links TRBV19 with TRBJ1-5; 7 bases map to TRBD1. Trimming at V came to 5 bases and at J to 10 bases, leaving 8 bases not matched to a gene. This CDR3 has 13 residues. CDR1 is LNHDA, CDR2 SQIVND, per germline (reference sequence). This chain's CDR3 is CASSAGTAFPQHF. CDR3 DNA sequence: TGTGCCAGTAGTGCCGGGACAGCTTTTCCCCAGCATTTT.

V gene TRBV7-2 combines with J gene TRBJ2-3, with 12 bases lining up with TRBD1. This CDR3 is 16 amino acids long. Germline V gene lookup returns CDR1 SGHTA and CDR2 FQGNSA. The V and J ends lost 1 base and 6 bases, in that order; junction bases with no gene match: 5. The CDR3 DNA reads TGTGCCAGCAGCTTAGTCGGGACAGGGGGCGCGGATACGCAGTATTTT. Protein: CASSLVGTGGADTQYF.

J is TRBJ2-3 and V is TRBV6-5, with no clear D. Germline V gene data show CDR1 as MNHEY and CDR2 as SVGAGI. V was trimmed by 5 bases and J by 2 bases, leaving 5 bases between them. The CDR3 has 12 amino acids. CDR3 loop: CASSGDTDTQYF. As DNA, the CDR3 is TGTGCCAGCAGTGGAGACACAGATACGCAGTATTTT.

The CDR3 protein is CASSKAPGEVPNGYTF. Written as DNA, the CDR3 is TGTGCCAGCAGCAAAGCCCCGGGTGAAGTTCCGAATGGCTACACCTTC. The chain links TRBV21-1 to TRBJ1-2. TRBV21-1 is described as a pseudogene. CDR3 length: 16 residues.

The rearrangement links TRBV2 to TRBJ2-3; TRBD1 might be the D (5 bases). CDR3 length: 13 residues. V dropped 6 bases and J dropped 4 bases, with 11 bases sitting between them. Germline V gives CDR1 SNHLY, CDR2 FYNNEI. CDR3 nucleotide sequence: TGTGCCAGCAGACTCTTAGGGGCAGATACGCAGTATTTT. Its protein product is CASRLLGADTQYF.

V usage is TRBV5-6 and J usage is TRBJ2-1; 8 bases fit TRBD2. With V trimmed by 0 bases and J by 0 bases, 2 bases remained unmatched. CDR3 length: 16 amino acids. In germline, CDR1 is SGHDT, CDR2 YYEEEE. The CDR3 protein is CASSLERGSSYNEQFF. The CDR3 coding sequence is TGTGCCAGCAGCTTGGAGCGGGGGAGCTCCTACAATGAGCAGTTCTTC.

This chain links TRBV18 with TRBJ2-6, with unresolved D. Trimming pared 6 bases from V and 0 bases from J, leaving 6 bases between. CDR3 length equals 14 residues. CDR1 and CDR2 (germline): KGHSH, LQKENI. The chain's CDR3 is CASSPPSGANVLTF. CDR3 nucleotides: TGTGCCAGCTCTCCCCCCTCTGGGGCCAACGTCCTGACTTTC.

Judged by abundance, this clone is large. The chain joins TRBV10-3 to TRBJ2-7; maybe TRBD2 (6 bases). Germline loops: CDR1 ENHRY, CDR2 SYGVKD. The V gene lost 10 bases and the J gene lost 4 bases, with 17 bases spanning the gap. The CDR3 spans 13 residues. The CDR3 spells CATLGDSTYEQYF. CDR3 sequence (DNA): TGTGCCACCCTAGGGGACTCTACTTACGAGCAGTACTTC.

This clone was seen once. The rearrangement links TRBV29-1 to TRBJ2-3; TRBD2 might be the D (5 bases). The CDR3 totals 15 residues. V was cut by 1 base and J by 4 bases, with 15 bases left in between. Per the germline V gene, CDR1 is SQVTM and CDR2 is ANQGSEA. The CDR3 region is CSVEGGPPRADTQYF. CDR3 coding DNA: TGCAGCGTTGAAGGCGGACCGCCGAGGGCAGATACGCAGTATTTT.

J is TRBJ2-2 and V is TRBV7-9, with D uncertain. Trimming took 5 bases from V and 7 from J, leaving 8 bases between them. This CDR3 is built from 12 residues. CDR1 is SEHNR, CDR2 FQNEAQ, per germline (reference sequence). In nucleotides, the CDR3 is TGTGCCAGCAGCCTTCAGGACGGGGAGCTGTTTTTT. Translation gives CASSLQDGELFF.

The V gene is TRBV27, the J gene TRBJ2-7; 7 nucleotides line up with TRBD1. CDR1 MNHEY and CDR2 SMNVEV come from the germline V gene (reference sequence). V gave up 8 bases and J gave up 3 bases; unmatched junction bases: 7. The CDR3 has 13 amino acids. The CDR3 spells CASGPGQSYEQYF. In DNA, the CDR3 is TGTGCCAGCGGACCGGGACAGAGCTACGAGCAGTACTTC.

The rearrangement uses TRBV4-1 and TRBJ1-2, with 10 nucleotides matching TRBD1. The CDR3 runs to 17 residues. The ends lost 0 bases at V and 3 bases at J; junction bases unmatched: 7. The V gene's germline CDR1 is MGHRA and CDR2 YSYEKL. Here the CDR3 DNA reads TGCGCCAGCAGCCAAGATTCTCGACAGGGGGCTTACTATGGCTACACCTTC. Protein product: CASSQDSRQGAYYGYTF.

There are a few counts of this clone. This sequence joins TRBV19 and TRBJ2-7, with 10 positions matching TRBD2. Germline V gene sequence: CDR1 LNHDA, CDR2 SQIVND (reference sequence). This CDR3 region has 18 residues. Trimming cost V 4 bases and J 0 bases; bases outside gene matches: 12. This chain's CDR3 is CASSTHAGLAESSYEQYF. The CDR3 DNA is TGTGCCAGTAGTACTCACGCTGGACTAGCGGAAAGCTCCTACGAGCAGTACTTC. The variable domain in full, with the rest retrieved from reference TRBV19 and TRBJ2-7, is DGGITQSPKYLFRKEGQNVTLSCEQNLNHDAMYWYRQDPGQGLRLIYYSQIVNDFQKGDIAEGYSVSREKKESFPLTVTSAQKNPTAFYLCASSTHAGLAESSYEQYFGPGTRLTVT.

This clone was observed a handful of times. The chain combines TRBV4-2 with TRBJ2-7; TRBD2 might be the D (5 bases). The ends were cut back, 2 bases at V and 1 base at J, with 12 bases in the middle. The CDR3 length is 15 residues. Germline V lookup: CDR1 LGHNA, CDR2 YNFKEQ. CDR3 protein: CASSQSSSLSYEQYF. CDR3 nucleotides: TGTGCCAGCAGCCAATCGTCTAGCCTTTCCTACGAGCAGTACTTC.

The chain couples TRBV5-4 to TRBJ1-5, with a possible D match to TRBD1 (6 bases). Per the germline V gene, CDR1 is SGHNT and CDR2 is YYREEE (reference sequence). V was pared by 3 bases and J by 1 base, with 8 bases between. This CDR3 is 14 amino acids long. The CDR3 sequence is CASSYGQSNQPQHF. The CDR3, as DNA: TGTGCCAGCAGCTATGGACAGAGCAATCAGCCCCAGCATTTT.

The rearrangement links TRBV5-1 to TRBJ2-1, with 10 positions matching TRBD1. Germline V lookup: CDR1 SGHRS, CDR2 YFSETQ. V gave up 0 bases and J gave up 7 bases; unmatched junction bases: 4. This CDR3 spans 15 amino acids. CDR3 sequence reads: CASSLGTGGSNEQFF. Here the CDR3 DNA reads TGCGCCAGCAGCTTGGGGACAGGGGGAAGTAATGAGCAGTTCTTC.

The J gene is TRBJ2-3, the V gene TRBV9, with TRBD2 identical over 14 bases. Per the germline V gene, CDR1 is SGDLS and CDR2 is YYNGEE. The CDR3 consists of 16 residues. Losses at the gene ends were 3 bases for V and 2 bases for J; bases not matched to a gene: 2. The CDR3 sequence is CASSEGLAGDTDTQYF. CDR3 nucleotides: TGTGCCAGCAGCGAGGGACTAGCGGGGGACACAGATACGCAGTATTTT.

The V gene is TRBV11-2, the J gene TRBJ2-5, with a tentative D call TRBD1 (6 bases). Trimming removed 5 bases at V and 5 bases at J, with 12 bases between. The CDR3 is 13 amino acids. The V gene's germline CDR1 is SGHAT and CDR2 FQNNGV. Here the CDR3 reads CASSRDIGETQYF. In nucleotides, the CDR3 is TGTGCCAGCAGCCGGGACATTGGCGAGACCCAGTACTTC.

This rearrangement joins TRBV27 to TRBJ2-1; D remains ambiguous. The length of the CDR3 is 15 residues. The ends were cut back, 2 bases at V and 2 bases at J, with 10 bases in the middle. Germline CDR1 and CDR2: MNHEY and SMNVEV (reference sequence). The CDR3, as DNA: TGTGCCAGCAGTTTACTGGAGAACCCCTACAATGAGCAGTTCTTC. This sequence encodes CASSLLENPYNEQFF.

The chain is built from TRBV19 and TRBJ1-1; maybe TRBD1 (6 bases). CDR1 is LNHDA, CDR2 SQIVND, per germline (reference sequence). Trimming shortened V by 5 bases and J by 4 bases, and 14 bases separated the two germline ends. CDR3 size: 14 residues. The CDR3, as DNA: TGTGCCAGTAGTTCAGGGGCGTGGGGCACTGAAGCTTTCTTT. Translated, it gives CASSSGAWGTEAFF. The full variable domain, its missing parts supplied by reference TRBV19 and TRBJ1-1, is DGGITQSPKYLFRKEGQNVTLSCEQNLNHDAMYWYRQDPGQGLRLIYYSQIVNDFQKGDIAEGYSVSREKKESFPLTVTSAQKNPTAFYLCASSSGAWGTEAFFGQGTRLTVV.